These 10 T cell receptor beta chains were all obtained from the same sample, sequenced in a study of PD-L1 blockade in urothelial cancer. Sequencing was performed with immunoSEQ multiplex PCR; in TCRdb, only in-frame clones are kept and a portion is missing. This sample carries tens of thousands of clones, about 85% of them seen once, and the ten largest clones take approximately 2%. Time point: peripheral blood 6 weeks after treatment start. The sequenced sample was PBMCs, obtained around atezolizumab (anti-PD-L1) treatment. These receptors originate from a man aged 45-60 years with urothelial cancer.

As DNA, the CDR3 is TGTGCCAGCTCACCACCGGTCGGTGAAGCTTTCTTT. Its protein is CASSPPVGEAFF. The chain has TRBV18 and TRBJ1-1; no clear D. The V end lost 0 bases, the J end lost 7 bases, and 6 bases lay between the germline ends. Germline lookup yields CDR1 KGHSH and CDR2 LQKENI. There are 12 residues in the CDR3.

The chain joins TRBV28 to TRBJ2-1; D may be TRBD1 (6 bases). V was shortened by 4 bases and J by 5 bases, with 18 bases between the two germline ends. The germline V gene has CDR1 MDHEN and CDR2 SYDVKM. The CDR3 covers 16 residues. The CDR3 region has the DNA TGTGCCAGCAGTTACCCCATGGGTAGGGGGAACAATGAGCAGTTCTTC. Protein product: CASSYPMGRGNNEQFF.

The rearrangement joins TRBV9 to TRBJ2-7, with TRBD1 as a possible D gene (6 bases). This CDR3 is 14 amino acids long. The germline CDR1 and CDR2 sequences are SGDLS and YYNGEE. The ends were cut back, 4 bases at V and 4 bases at J, with 15 bases in the middle. Here the CDR3 DNA reads TGTGCCAGCAGCTCCCGGGACACAGCATACGAGCAGTACTTC. Encoded protein: CASSSRDTAYEQYF.

V and J are TRBV6-1 and TRBJ2-5, with D tentatively TRBD1 (6 bases). The germline CDR1 and CDR2 sequences are MNHNS and SASEGT. The CDR3 totals 16 residues. V lost 1 base, J lost 5 bases, and 17 bases lay in between. The CDR3 is CASSEGWWGRPETQYF. In DNA form, the CDR3 reads TGTGCCAGCAGTGAAGGGTGGTGGGGGCGCCCCGAGACCCAGTACTTC.

The rearrangement joins TRBV7-8 to TRBJ1-6, with D tentatively TRBD1 (5 bases). Per the germline V gene, CDR1 is SGHVS and CDR2 is FQNEAQ. The CDR3 has 16 residues. Deletions cut 1 base from V and 9 bases from J, with 16 bases between. The CDR3 here is CASSLVGREVGSPLHF. CDR3 DNA: TGTGCCAGCAGCTTAGTGGGGCGGGAGGTTGGTTCACCCCTCCACTTT.

The chain uses TRBV5-6 and TRBJ2-3, with unresolved D. The V gene's germline CDR1 is SGHDT and CDR2 YYEEEE. The V end was cut by 1 base, the J end by 2 bases, with 8 bases between. This CDR3 has 14 amino acids. The CDR3: CASSLKRYTDTQYF. The DNA of the CDR3 is TGTGCCAGCAGCTTGAAACGGTACACAGATACGCAGTATTTT.

The chain links TRBV5-5 to TRBJ2-5; D ambiguous. The V end was cut by 1 base, the J end by 0 bases, with 7 bases between. This CDR3 spans 14 amino acids. Germline CDR1 reads SGHKS; CDR2 reads YYEKEE (reference sequence). CDR3 amino acids: CASSLKLYQETQYF. The CDR3 DNA reads as TGTGCCAGCAGCTTGAAACTATACCAAGAGACCCAGTACTTC.

The chain has TRBV7-8 and TRBJ2-6, with 8 bases aligning to TRBD1. V lost 5 bases, J lost 0 bases, and 6 bases stayed unmatched. This CDR3 region has 17 residues. The germline gives CDR1 SGHVS, CDR2 FQNEAQ. The CDR3 DNA reads as TGTGCCAGCAGCGATTGGACAGGGACCTCTGGGGCCAACGTCCTGACTTTC. It codes for CASSDWTGTSGANVLTF.

This chain connects TRBV9 to TRBJ1-2; D ambiguous. The CDR3 sequence is 14 residues long. The V and J ends lost 0 bases and 8 bases respectively, with 14 bases between them. Germline assignment: CDR1 SGDLS and CDR2 YYNGEE. DNA of the CDR3: TGTGCCAGCAGCGTAGAGGCTCAGGCCGGCGGCTACACCTTC. Translation: CASSVEAQAGGYTF.

This chain connects TRBV4-1 to TRBJ2-5, with 8 bases identical to TRBD1. The CDR3 contains 16 residues. J lost 5 bases, V lost 5 bases, and 13 bases had no gene match. Germline CDR1 and CDR2: MGHRA and YSYEKL. CDR3 loop: CASSYRRQGAGETQYF. The DNA for the CDR3 is TGCGCCAGCAGCTACCGCAGGCAGGGGGCGGGGGAGACCCAGTACTTC.